This T cell receptor beta chain was documented in a study of T-cell reconstitution after alpha-beta-depleted transplantation in children. A few counts support this clonotype. The target antigen is unknown. Germline V gene data show CDR1 as MGHDK and CDR2 as SYGVNS. The V end lost 2 bases, the J end lost 6 bases, and 11 bases lay between the germline ends. The CDR3 runs to 15 residues. Molecular barcoding with unique molecular identifiers was used for the TCRbeta library. MiXCR, run by TCRdb on the PCR reads, gives a single entry per CDR3 protein. The sample includes about 980,000 distinct CDR3 sequences, under 30% seen only once; the top ten take roughly 30%. Study-wide findings and caveats: Surviving recipient cells, namely T cells and thymic progenitors, were the source of high day-60 TCRbeta diversity in some patients.

Source: PBMCs, mostly from graft donor cells, taken 360 days after TCRalphabeta/CD19-depleted stem cell transplant. The TCR sequence derives from a boy in the first two years of life who had a stem cell transplant for SCID, so the T cells may come from the graft donor. The genes are TRBV25-1 and TRBJ1-6; D gene unclear. The CDR3 sequence: CASSERPSGNSPLHF. The CDR3 coding sequence is TGTGCCAGCAGTGAACGTCCCTCGGGTAATTCACCCCTCCACTTT. Looking up the rest from reference TRBV25-1 and TRBJ1-6 gives the full variable domain: EADIYQTPRYLVIGTGKKITLECSQTMGHDKMYWYQQDPGMELHLIHYSYGVNSTEKGDLSSESTVSRIRTEHFPLTLESARPSHTSQYLCASSERPSGNSPLHFGNGTRLTVT.